This T cell receptor beta chain stems from a study of T cell responses to AZD1222 COVID-19 vaccine. Using immunoSEQ multiplex PCR, the repertoire was profiled, and TCRdb retains in-frame clones only, with some absent. The data show about 90,000 clones, 75% to 90% seen once. The germline V and J ends were trimmed by 5 bases and 0 bases, with 7 bases remaining between them. The CDR3 has 13 amino acids. CDR1 is MNHEY and CDR2 is SMNVEV in the germline V gene (reference sequence). This material consisted of peripheral blood, taken 28 days after the second AZD1222 dose. This chain links TRBV27 with TRBJ1-2; D is possibly TRBD1 (5 bases). This clonotype was obtained from an adult who received the AZD1222 COVID-19 vaccine. This CDR3 is CASSLTANYGYTF. The CDR3, as DNA: TGTGCCAGCAGTCTGACAGCTAACTATGGCTACACCTTC.